The entry below gives a single T cell receptor (beta chain) sequence along with its context. This sample was included in a study of identical twins. Template switching introduced a universal primer site, and the cDNA bore unique molecular identifiers. TCRdb passed the 5' RACE reads through MiXCR, listing each CDR3 protein once. In the table there are 500,000 to 550,000 distinct CDR3 sequences, roughly a fifth of which are singletons. Each donor (without exception) was a healthy Caucasian. The CDR3 covers 14 residues. Trimming took 5 bases from V and 2 from J, leaving 12 bases between them. CDR1 and CDR2 (germline): SGHNT, YENEEA. These data also featured in a second study, about T cells expressing NK-cell markers. Per that study: The sorts in several experiments were restricted to alpha-beta TCR T cells by an anti-gamma-delta TCR antibody.

The sequenced material came from CD4+ T cells sorted from blood. This clonotype was sampled from a woman aged 18-30 years in good health. The chain is built from TRBV11-3 and TRBJ2-5; D is possibly TRBD1 (5 bases). CDR3 protein: CASSGDDRQETQYF. The CDR3 DNA reads TGTGCCAGCAGCGGAGATGACAGACAAGAGACCCAGTACTTC.